Following are 11 T cell receptor beta chains from one sample sequenced in a study of CXCR3-negative and CXCR3-positive naive CD8 T cells (dated by TCRdb to the late 2010s). The sequencer listed for this sample is NextSeq 550. The Human TCR Profiling Kit (MiLaboratory) was used to prepare UMI-labeled 5' RACE TRB cDNA libraries. After TCRdb reprocessed the reads, each CDR3 protein sequence was kept as one row, without DNA. The sample has tens of thousands of distinct CDR3 sequences on record. Together, the top ten hold approximately 0.5% of the sample. No antigen has been identified for these receptors. Overall results and qualifications from the work: TRB CDR3s from CXCR3-positive naive cells showed higher hydrophobicity (lower Kidera factor 4), lower energy, and higher strength and volume indices than CXCR3-negative naive cells.

The sample was naive CXCR3+ CD8+ T cells from blood. The sample's cell subset or site label is to be understood as: CD45RO-CCR7+CD27+CD95- naive CD8+ T cells expressing CXCR3 (TNR3+). The receptor source for this set is a human donor in good health. Some clones in this sample may be carry-over from other donors' samples.

The genes are TRBV7-9 and TRBJ2-1; TCRdb lists TRBD1, though no DNA is available to test this call. CDR1 is SEHNR, CDR2 FQNEAQ, per germline (reference sequence). There are 13 residues in the CDR3. CDR3 sequence: CASSPPERIEQFF. The full variable domain, its missing parts supplied by reference TRBV7-9 and TRBJ2-1, is DTGVSQNPRHKITKRGQNVTFRCDPISEHNRLYWYRQTLGQGPEFLTYFQNEAQLEKSRLLSDRFSAERPKGSFSTLEIQRTEQGDSAMYLCASSPPERIEQFFGPGTRLTVL.

The chain is built from TRBV18 and TRBJ2-7; TCRdb calls TRBD2, which cannot be checked without DNA. CDR3 length equals 18 residues. Germline CDR1 reads KGHSH; CDR2 reads LQKENI. This chain's CDR3 is CASSPPTALAGGTYEQYF.

The chain links TRBV15 to TRBJ2-7. From germline, CDR1 is LNHNV and CDR2 YYDKDF (reference sequence). The CDR3 has 13 amino acids. The CDR3 protein is CATSRGESSEQYF.

V is TRBV2 and J is TRBJ2-1. The CDR3 has 17 amino acids. The germline gives CDR1 SNHLY, CDR2 FYNNEI. CDR3 sequence: CASSSSESRAAYNEQFF.

The V gene is TRBV27, the J gene TRBJ2-7; TCRdb's D call, TRBD1, is unchecked because there is no DNA. In germline, CDR1 is MNHEY, CDR2 SMNVEV (reference sequence). CDR3 length equals 15 residues. CDR3 loop: CASTPGTESSYEQYF.

The chain carries TRBV7-3 and TRBJ2-2; the D call of TRBD1 rests on TCRdb alone, since no DNA is present to check it. Germline loops: CDR1 SGHTA, CDR2 FQGTGA. CDR3 length: 15 amino acids. CDR3 region: CASSPLGGGTGELFF. Full variable domain (outside the CDR3, taken from reference TRBV7-3 and TRBJ2-2): GAGVSQTPSNKVTEKGKYVELRCDPISGHTALYWYRQSLGQGPEFLIYFQGTGAADDSGLPNDRFFAVRPEGSVSTLKIQRTERGDSAVYLCASSPLGGGTGELFFGEGSRLTVL.

The chain joins TRBV19 to TRBJ2-3; without DNA, the TCRdb call of TRBD2 cannot be checked. The CDR3 contains 15 residues. The germline gives CDR1 LNHDA, CDR2 SQIVND (reference sequence). The CDR3 spells CASSRTSGWADTQYF.

This chain uses TRBV15 with TRBJ1-3; the TCRdb D gene call, TRBD1, has no DNA to confirm it. The CDR3 extends over 14 amino acids. Per the germline V gene, CDR1 is LNHNV and CDR2 is YYDKDF (reference sequence). CDR3 sequence: CSTSRVGTVNTIYF.

This sequence joins TRBV27 and TRBJ2-3. This CDR3 region has 13 residues. Germline V gives CDR1 MNHEY, CDR2 SMNVEV (reference sequence). CDR3 in amino acids: CASSPPAPDTQYF.

This rearrangement joins TRBV6-5 to TRBJ2-7; there is no DNA to check the TCRdb D call of TRBD2. The germline V gene encodes CDR1 MNHEY and CDR2 SVGAGI. The CDR3 is 15 residues long. CDR3 sequence: CASSSPGLQPYEQYF.

This chain links TRBV7-9 with TRBJ2-2; TCRdb's assignment of TRBD2 cannot be checked, as there is no DNA. The CDR3 covers 17 residues. Germline CDR1 is SEHNR and CDR2 is FQNEAQ (reference sequence). This CDR3 reads CASSFASGAPNTGELFF.